This is a list of T cell receptor beta chains from one sample in a study of a mutant IDH1 vaccine in newly diagnosed glioma. Only in-frame clones appear in the TCRdb table, and some are missing; sequencing was by immunoSEQ multiplex PCR. The sample consists of approximately 57,000 clones, about 81% of them appearing once. These receptors' targets are unknown. The sequenced sample was PBMCs, obtained from a glioma patient whose treatment included an IDH1 peptide vaccine. These receptors came from a woman between 40 and 50 years old with glioma. Some clones in this sample may be carry-over from other donors' samples. Both conserved end residues are part of each CDR3.

v_call,cdr3_aa
TRBV9,CASSLQPGGYNEQYF
TRBV25-1,CASTSGDGTQYF
TRBV2,CASKGARENSPLHF
TRBV30,CAWGGEEGFSSYNEQFF
TRBV27,CATSPSVPETQYF
TRBV30,CAWEGGDRVNTEAFF
TRBV14,CASSRGSSYNSPLHF
TRBV11-2,CASSLKLSTEAFF
TRBV7-8,CASSAQTGWVYGYTF
TRBV18,CASSPGSLYEQYF
TRBV10-3,CAISEYESNQPQHF
TRBV2,CASSEGSGGGQPQHF
TRBV6-5,CASSYTGNTEAFF
TRBV19,CASSMFGGAYNSPLHF
TRBV9,CASSVPPNGGYTF
TRBV27,CASSDLTGRNQPQHF
TRBV7-8,CASSFFGVGGTQYF